The clone carrying this TCR beta chain was counted between two and nine times. MiXCR, applied by TCRdb to the 5' RACE reads, yields one record per CDR3 protein. The table lists 400,000 or so distinct CDR3 sequences, about 19% of them singletons. V was trimmed by 0 bases and J by 0 bases, leaving 9 bases between them. Germline V gene data show CDR1 as MGHRA and CDR2 as YSYEKL. The CDR3 has 16 amino acids. This entry belongs to a study of T cells after yellow fever vaccination. The chain recombines TRBV4-1 with TRBJ1-5; weak D call: TRBD1 (5 bases). The sample consisted of PBMCs, taken before the yellow fever booster vaccination. This receptor was identified in a man younger than 35 who received the YFV17D yellow fever vaccine. CDR3 sequence (DNA): TGCGCCAGCAGCCAAGACATGGGGCGTAGCAATCAGCCCCAGCATTTT. Amino acid sequence: CASSQDMGRSNQPQHF.